This T cell receptor beta chain was sequenced during a study of cytomegalovirus exposure and HLA in healthy donors. Study summary: The same platform as the roughly 630 first-cohort repertoires was used for the roughly 130 validation repertoires, a later analysis reported.

Overall study results and limits: The study listed 164 cytomegalovirus-associated TCR beta chains. Reports showed the classifier diagnosing cytomegalovirus status with high specificity and sensitivity.

The CDR3 length is 16 residues. From germline, CDR1 is MGHRA and CDR2 YSYEKL. Trimming removed 4 bases from V and 3 bases from J; junction bases left unmatched: 6. This clone has a handful of counts. Its cognate antigen is unknown. Clones were sequenced by immunoSEQ multiplex PCR, and TCRdb holds only the in-frame ones, with some missing. The sample records under 250,000 clones, around nine tenths being singletons. Sequenced sample: PBMCs. The chain uses TRBV4-1 and TRBJ1-2; 12 bases are shared with TRBD1. This sequence originates from a woman under 30 in good health and CMV-seropositive. DNA of the CDR3: TGCGCCAGCAGCCCAGGGACAGGGGGCGCATACTATGGCTACACCTTC. Translation gives CASSPGTGGAYYGYTF.